This T cell receptor beta chain came from a study of cytomegalovirus exposure and HLA in healthy donors. The V gene lost 5 bases and the J gene lost 0 bases, with 12 bases spanning the gap. This CDR3 region has 14 residues. Researchers ran the PCR with 60 Vbeta and 13 Jbeta primers. Produced via immunoSEQ multiplex PCR; TCRdb's table is partial and in-frame only. This table has roughly 88,000 clones, around 70% appearing once. The J gene is TRBJ2-7, the V gene TRBV5-3, with D hard to call. TRBV5-3 has ORF status, its function being uncertain. This TCR was sampled from a man aged 50 to 59 in good health and CMV-seronegative. The sample consisted of PBMCs. The CDR3 is CARRPRVSSYEQYV. CDR3 nucleotides: TGTGCCAGAAGGCCCCGGGTCAGCTCCTACGAGCAGTACGTC.